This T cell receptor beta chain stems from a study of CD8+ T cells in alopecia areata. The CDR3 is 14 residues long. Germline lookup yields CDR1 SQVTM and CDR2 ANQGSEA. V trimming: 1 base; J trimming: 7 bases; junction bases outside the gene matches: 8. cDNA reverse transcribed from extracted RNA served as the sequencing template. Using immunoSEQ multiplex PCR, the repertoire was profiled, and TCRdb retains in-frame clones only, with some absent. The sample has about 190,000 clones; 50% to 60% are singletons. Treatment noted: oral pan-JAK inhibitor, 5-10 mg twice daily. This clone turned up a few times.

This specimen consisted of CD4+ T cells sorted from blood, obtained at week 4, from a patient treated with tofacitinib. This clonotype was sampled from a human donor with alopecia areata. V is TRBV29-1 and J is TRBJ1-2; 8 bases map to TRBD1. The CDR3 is CSVEGGDRIAGYTF. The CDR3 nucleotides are TGCAGCGTTGAAGGGGGGGACAGGATCGCTGGCTACACCTTC.